This is a list of T cell receptor beta chains from one sample in a study of PD-L1 blockade in urothelial cancer. Method: immunoSEQ multiplex PCR; TCRdb's copy keeps in-frame clones and lacks some. The table includes 80,000 to 130,000 clones, about 89% detected once. Sample: PBMCs, taken around atezolizumab (anti-PD-L1) treatment. The source of these receptors is a woman over 75 with urothelial cancer. Each CDR3 is given with its conserved first and last residue. A D gene is named only where the DNA matches it firmly. Part of the rows lack a size; the others show once, few, many or a class for expanded clones.

NA,TRBV18,TRBJ2-5,NA,TGTGCCAGCTCACCTACCTTGGAGGTTGGACAAGAGACCCAGTACTTC,CASSPTLEVGQETQYF
TRBD2,TRBV7-3,TRBJ2-2,NA,TGTGCCAGTCGCCGCGGGAGAAACACCGGGGAGCTGTTTTTT,CASRRGRNTGELFF
NA,TRBV2,TRBJ1-5,NA,TGTGCCAGCAGTGAAGCGGGCAGTAGCAATCAGCCCCAGCATTTT,CASSEAGSSNQPQHF
TRBD1,TRBV7-8,TRBJ1-1,NA,TGTGCCAGCAGCTCACACAGGGGGCAGGGAAACACTGAAGCTTTCTTT,CASSSHRGQGNTEAFF
TRBD2,TRBV2,TRBJ2-7,NA,TGTGCCAGCAGTGAAGCGCCCCCGGGACTAGCGACCCCCTACGAGCAGTACTTC,CASSEAPPGLATPYEQYF
TRBD2,TRBV19,TRBJ2-1,once,TGTGCCAGTAGTCCCCCAGCGGGAGACCCGGGTAATGAGCAGTTCTTC,CASSPPAGDPGNEQFF
TRBD1,TRBV2,TRBJ2-5,NA,TGTGCCAGCAGTCGACAGGGATCAGGGGAGACCCAGTACTTC,CASSRQGSGETQYF
NA,TRBV5-1,TRBJ1-4,NA,TGCGCCAGCAGCCTGGGGACTGTCGAAAAACTGTTTTTT,CASSLGTVEKLFF
NA,TRBV5-1,TRBJ2-7,NA,TGCGCCAGCAGCTCCGGACTCGGTGGAGAGCAGTACTTC,CASSSGLGGEQYF
NA,TRBV6-1,TRBJ1-2,NA,TGTGCCAGCAGTGGTGGTGGGGGTGGAGGGTATGGCTACACCTTC,CASSGGGGGGYGYTF
TRBD1,TRBV5-4,TRBJ1-1,NA,TGTGCCAGCAGCTTGGGTACAGGGGGGAACACTGAAGCTTTCTTT,CASSLGTGGNTEAFF
NA,TRBV18,TRBJ2-7,NA,TGTGCCAGCTCACCACGCGCGGACGAGCAGTACTTC,CASSPRADEQYF
NA,TRBV28,TRBJ2-7,NA,TGTGCCAGCAGTCCCCAGAACTACGAGCAGTACTTC,CASSPQNYEQYF
TRBD1,TRBV11-3,TRBJ1-1,once,TGTGCCAGCAGCCGGGACAGGAACACTGAAGCTTTCTTT,CASSRDRNTEAFF
NA,TRBV29-1,TRBJ1-2,NA,TGCAGCGTTGAAGTGACAAACTATGGCTACACCTTC,CSVEVTNYGYTF
TRBD1,TRBV5-6,TRBJ1-1,few,TGTGCCAGCAGTTGGACAGGGGGGGGAGGGAACACTGAAGCTTTCTTT,CASSWTGGGGNTEAFF
NA,TRBV7-9,TRBJ2-3,NA,TGTGCCAGCAGCTTAGGGCATAGTGGGGGGGATACGCAGTATTTT,CASSLGHSGGDTQYF
TRBD2,TRBV4-1,TRBJ2-1,NA,TGCGCCAGCAGCCAAGAGGGGGCTAGCGGGAGGGTAGGGAGCTCCTACAATGAGCAGTTCTTC,CASSQEGASGRVGSSYNEQFF
NA,TRBV19,TRBJ2-1,once,TGTGCCAGTACCCCAGGCAGCGGAGCGGACTACAATGAGCAGTTCTTC,CASTPGSGADYNEQFF
NA,TRBV19,TRBJ1-1,NA,TGTGCCAGTAGCCCCCTGATCGAAACGGGTGAAGCTTTCTTT,CASSPLIETGEAFF
TRBD2,TRBV9,TRBJ2-7,NA,TGTGCCAGCAGCGTAGAACTAGCGGGTCCATACGAGCAGTACTTC,CASSVELAGPYEQYF
NA,TRBV28,TRBJ2-5,once,TGTGCCAGCATGCAGGGCTGGGAGACCCAGTACTTC,CASMQGWETQYF
TRBD1,TRBV29-1,TRBJ2-2,NA,TGCAGCGGACGGACAGGGGGCAACACCGGGGAGCTGTTTTTT,CSGRTGGNTGELFF
TRBD2,TRBV2,TRBJ2-1,once,TGTGCCAGCAGTCCCGGACTAGCGGGTCATCGGCTCAGTGAGCAGTTCTTC,CASSPGLAGHRLSEQFF
TRBD1,TRBV5-1,TRBJ2-2,NA,TGCGCCAGCAGCCTGAAACTGACCGGGACAGGGGGCCCCGGGGAGCTGTTTTTT,CASSLKLTGTGGPGELFF
TRBD1,TRBV19,TRBJ1-5,NA,TGTGCCAGTGGAATTGATACAGGGGGCGCCTTTCAGCCCCAGCATTTT,CASGIDTGGAFQPQHF
TRBD1,TRBV27,TRBJ1-1,few,TGTGCCAGCAGTCACAGGGGGCAAGGAACTGAAGCTTTCTTT,CASSHRGQGTEAFF
TRBD1,TRBV6-1,TRBJ1-5,NA,TGTGCCGGAGGGTTCGGGACAGGGGGTGATCAGCCCCAGCATTTT,CAGGFGTGGDQPQHF
TRBD2,TRBV27,TRBJ2-7,NA,TGTGCCAGCAGTCCCGGGACTAGCGGGAGGGCCGACGAGCAGTACTTC,CASSPGTSGRADEQYF
NA,TRBV10-1,TRBJ2-4,NA,TGCGCCAGCAGTGAGTTCGGCGGGATGGCCAAAAACATTCAGTACTTC,CASSEFGGMAKNIQYF
TRBD1,TRBV7-6,TRBJ2-7,NA,TGTGCCAGCAGCTTACGACAGGGGGCGGACGAGCAGTACTTC,CASSLRQGADEQYF
NA,TRBV5-1,TRBJ2-5,NA,TGCGCCAGCAGCTCCCGGGACATCCGGGGGGAGGCCCAGTACTTC,CASSSRDIRGEAQYF